One and the same sample provided the 10 T cell receptor beta chains below, sequenced in a study of shared clonotypes between healthy human individuals. CD45RO-negative, CCR7-selected cells formed the naive CD8 fraction, which excluded terminally differentiated effector memory CD45RA+ cells. The protocol was immunoSEQ multiplex PCR, while the TCRdb copy is restricted to in-frame clones and leaves out a portion. The sample has about 2.1 million clones, about 92% seen once. Sequences were obtained from naive CD8+ T cells from PBMCs. These receptors were obtained from a man younger than 35 in good health. Some clones in this sample may be carry-over from other donors' samples.

The V call is TRBV7-9, the J call TRBJ2-1; TRBD1 might be the D (5 bases). Germline V gene data show CDR1 as SEHNR and CDR2 as FQNEAQ (reference sequence). This CDR3 has 14 residues. V was pared by 5 bases and J by 7 bases, with 15 bases between. The chain's CDR3 is CASSLQGLKNEQFF. DNA for the CDR3: TGTGCCAGCAGCCTTCAGGGTCTGAAAAATGAGCAGTTCTTC.

The gene calls are TRBV27 and TRBJ2-7; D is undetermined. CDR3 length: 14 residues. Trimming removed 3 bases at V and 0 bases at J, with 9 bases between. CDR1 and CDR2 from the germline V gene are MNHEY and SMNVEV (reference sequence). CDR3 in amino acids: CASSFQQSSYEQYF. CDR3 in DNA: TGTGCCAGCAGTTTTCAACAGAGCTCCTACGAGCAGTACTTC.

The V gene is TRBV19, the J gene TRBJ2-5, with 7 bases aligning to TRBD2. The V and J ends lost 1 base and 3 bases, in that order; junction bases with no gene match: 2. The CDR3 contains 14 residues. Germline V gene lookup returns CDR1 LNHDA and CDR2 SQIVND (reference sequence). The CDR3 nucleotides read TGTGCCAGTAGTATAGCTAGCGGAGAAGAGACCCAGTACTTC. Its protein is CASSIASGEETQYF.

CDR3 bases: TGTGCCAGCAGTGAAGCGTCTAGCGGGAGTACCGGGGAGCTGTTTTTT. Its protein product is CASSEASSGSTGELFF. J is TRBJ2-2 and V is TRBV2; 10 bases line up with TRBD2. Germline lookup yields CDR1 SNHLY and CDR2 FYNNEI. The CDR3 length is 16 residues. V trimming: 0 bases; J trimming: 5 bases; junction bases outside the gene matches: 3.

This chain links TRBV5-1 with TRBJ1-1, with TRBD1 matching over 9 bases. Trimming removed 5 bases from V and 8 bases from J; junction bases left unmatched: 4. The germline V gene encodes CDR1 SGHRS and CDR2 YFSETQ. This CDR3 contains 12 residues. CDR3 DNA: TGCGCCAGCAGACTGACAGGGGGAGAAGCTTTCTTT. This encodes CASRLTGGEAFF.

The chain recombines TRBV21-1 with TRBJ2-5; the table assigns TRBD2, which was not confirmed against the DNA. TRBV21-1 is labeled a pseudogene. The CDR3 extends over 15 amino acids. The CDR3 spells CASSMVLREQETQYF. The CDR3, as DNA: TGTGCCAGCAGCATGGTTTTGAGGGAGCAAGAGACCCAGTACTTC.

This rearrangement joins TRBV9 to TRBJ2-1; D assignment may be TRBD1 or TRBD2 (5 bases each). In germline, CDR1 is SGDLS, CDR2 YYNGEE. The CDR3 length is 15 residues. V gave up 3 bases and J gave up 3 bases, with 13 bases separating them. This CDR3 reads CASSASGLIYNEQFF. For the CDR3, the DNA is TGTGCCAGCAGCGCATCGGGGCTTATCTACAATGAGCAGTTCTTC.

Of note for this clone: One end of the junction varies from germline; a read error may be responsible. J is TRBJ1-1 and V is TRBV6-5; D is unresolved. The CDR3 is 14 residues long. CDR1 and CDR2 from the germline V gene are MNHEY and SVGAGI. CDR3 sequence: CASSYYLGPFEAFF. The CDR3 nucleotides are TGTGCCAGCAGCTACTATCTCGGACCTTTCGAAGCTTTCTTT.

This sequence joins TRBV6-6 and TRBJ1-5, with D perhaps matching TRBD1 (6 bases). Germline loops: CDR1 MNHNY, CDR2 SVGAGI (reference sequence). The V end was cut by 3 bases, the J end by 4 bases, with 16 bases between. The CDR3 extends over 16 amino acids. CDR3 in amino acids: CASSYDARGENQPQHF. The CDR3 bases are TGTGCCAGCAGTTATGACGCCAGGGGAGAGAATCAGCCCCAGCATTTT.

The chain recombines TRBV2 with TRBJ1-4; D remains unclear. Germline CDR1 is SNHLY and CDR2 is FYNNEI. CDR3 length: 12 amino acids. Trimming pared 8 bases from V and 9 bases from J, leaving 13 bases between. The CDR3 region is CASEKGRQKLFF. The CDR3 nucleotides read TGTGCCAGCGAGAAGGGCAGACAAAAACTGTTTTTT.